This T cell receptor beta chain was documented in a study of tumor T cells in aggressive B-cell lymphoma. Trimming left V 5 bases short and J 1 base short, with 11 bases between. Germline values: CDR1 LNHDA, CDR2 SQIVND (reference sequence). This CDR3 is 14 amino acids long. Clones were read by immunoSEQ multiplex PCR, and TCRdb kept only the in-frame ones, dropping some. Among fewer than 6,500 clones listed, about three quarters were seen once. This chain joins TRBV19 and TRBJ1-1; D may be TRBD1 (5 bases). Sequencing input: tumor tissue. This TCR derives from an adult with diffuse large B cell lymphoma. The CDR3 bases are TGTGCCAGTAGTCCTCTGACAGCGAACACTGAAGCTTTCTTT. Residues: CASSPLTANTEAFF.